The 8 T cell receptor beta chains listed next were all sequenced from one sample in a study of T cells after yellow fever vaccination. In TCRdb, the 5' RACE reads were re-called with MiXCR into one record per CDR3 protein. The sample includes about 170,000 distinct CDR3 sequences, about 11% of them seen just once. This sample comprised CD8+ T cells sorted from PBMCs, obtained 15 days after the yellow fever booster vaccination. Receptors were obtained from a man aged 18 to 30 who received the YFV17D yellow fever vaccine.

This clonotype turned up a few times. V and J are TRBV20-1 and TRBJ2-7; 8 nucleotides agree with TRBD2. The V gene end was trimmed by 3 bases and the J gene end by 5 bases; junction bases not matched to a gene: 9. Germline CDR1 reads DFQATT; CDR2 reads SNEGSKA (reference sequence). The CDR3 spans 14 residues. DNA for the CDR3: TGCAGTGCTAGTTCCGGACGGGGGGGGAACGAGCAGTACTTC. It is translated as CSASSGRGGNEQYF.

This clonotype was found a few times. The chain has TRBV4-3 and TRBJ1-1; TRBD1 might be the D (6 bases). Germline CDR1 reads LGHNA; CDR2 reads YSLEER. The CDR3 length is 16 residues. The V end was cut by 4 bases, the J end by 1 base, with 16 bases between. Here the CDR3 reads CASSPGQLKQNTEAFF. In DNA form, the CDR3 reads TGCGCCAGCAGCCCAGGACAGTTGAAACAGAACACTGAAGCTTTCTTT.

This clonotype appeared a few times. CDR3 DNA sequence: TGTGCCAGCAGCCCCGTTGTAGGACCAGAGACCCAGTACTTC. Translated, it gives CASSPVVGPETQYF. The chain recombines TRBV12-3 or TRBV12-4 with TRBJ2-5; no definite D call. The CDR3 runs to 14 residues. V lost 6 bases, J lost 4 bases, and 15 bases lay in between.

The chain joins TRBV7-8 to TRBJ1-1, with 11 bases fitting TRBD1. Germline assignment: CDR1 SGHVS and CDR2 FQNEAQ. The J segment lost 5 bases and the V segment lost 0 bases, leaving 5 bases of the junction unmatched. CDR3 size: 16 residues. The CDR3 region has the DNA TGTGCCAGCAGCTTAGCGCGTGGGACAGGGGGTACTGAAGCTTTCTTT. Protein: CASSLARGTGGTEAFF.

This clonotype was seen repeatedly, ten times or more. The chain carries TRBV6-2 or TRBV6-3 and TRBJ2-1; 13 nucleotides align to TRBD2. The germline V gene encodes CDR1 MNHEY and CDR2 SVGEGT. J gave up 10 bases and V 6 bases, and 9 bases lay outside the gene matches. The CDR3 extends over 15 amino acids. CDR3 bases: TGTGCCAGCAGCCCTACTAGCGGGGGGGCGAAGGAGCAGTTCTTC. Amino acid sequence: CASSPTSGGAKEQFF.

This clonotype was found a few times. The V and J genes are TRBV4-1 and TRBJ2-1, with D possibly TRBD2 on 5 matching bases. Germline V gene sequence: CDR1 MGHRA, CDR2 YSYEKL. This CDR3 is 17 amino acids long. V was pared by 3 bases and J by 3 bases, with 18 bases between. Written as DNA, the CDR3 is TGCGCCAGCAGCCAGACCCCACGGACGGGGAACTACAATGAGCAGTTCTTC. Translating it yields CASSQTPRTGNYNEQFF.

In its sample, this clonotype was seen a few times. This rearrangement joins TRBV4-3 to TRBJ1-5; 9 bases are shared with TRBD1. The V gene's germline CDR1 is LGHNA and CDR2 YSLEER. This CDR3 region has 14 residues. V gave up 4 bases and J gave up 4 bases; unmatched junction bases: 2. CDR3: CASSPGTGNQPQHF. The CDR3 DNA is TGCGCCAGCAGCCCTGGGACAGGGAATCAGCCCCAGCATTTT.

This clonotype was detected a few times. The CDR3 nucleotides read TGTGCCAGCAGCTTACTGTTGGGTAGCAATCAGCCCCAGCATTTT. Encoded protein: CASSLLLGSNQPQHF. The chain recombines TRBV7-2 with TRBJ1-5, with D unresolved. Trimming took off 2 bases at V and 0 bases at J, with 8 bases between the two ends. The CDR3 sequence is 15 residues long. Germline CDR1 and CDR2: SGHTA and FQGNSA.